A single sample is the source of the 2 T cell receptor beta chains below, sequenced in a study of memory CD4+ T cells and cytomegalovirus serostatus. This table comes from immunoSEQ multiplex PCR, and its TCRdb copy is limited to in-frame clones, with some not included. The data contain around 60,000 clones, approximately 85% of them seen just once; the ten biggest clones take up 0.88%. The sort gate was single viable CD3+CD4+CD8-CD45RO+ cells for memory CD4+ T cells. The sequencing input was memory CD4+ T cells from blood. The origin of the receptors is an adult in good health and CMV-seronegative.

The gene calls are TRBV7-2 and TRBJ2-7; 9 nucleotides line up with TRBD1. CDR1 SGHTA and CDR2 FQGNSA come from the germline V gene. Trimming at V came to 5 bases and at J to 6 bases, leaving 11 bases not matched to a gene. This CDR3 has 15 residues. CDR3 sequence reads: CASSLDRGETGEQYF. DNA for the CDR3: TGTGCCAGCAGCCTGGACAGGGGTGAGACGGGCGAGCAGTACTTC.

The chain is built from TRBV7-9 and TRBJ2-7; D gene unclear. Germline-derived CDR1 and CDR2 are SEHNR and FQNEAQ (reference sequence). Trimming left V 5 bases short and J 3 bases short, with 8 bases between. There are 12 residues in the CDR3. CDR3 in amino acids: CASSHDGYEQYF. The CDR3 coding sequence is TGTGCCAGCAGCCACGACGGCTACGAGCAGTACTTC.